Presented here are 21 T cell receptor beta chains from one specimen sequenced in a study of Graves' ophthalmopathy and Graves' hyperthyroidism. RNA transcripts served as template for amplifying TCR beta CDR3 sequences. HTBI primers primed a first-round RT-PCR, and a second-round multiplex PCR followed. TCRdb processed the multiplex PCR reads anew with MiXCR; each CDR3 protein has one entry. The table lists approximately 700,000 distinct CDR3 sequences, roughly two fifths of them singletons, with 40% to 45% in the top ten. Input material: peripheral blood. These receptors were obtained from an adult man with Graves' ophthalmopathy.

This sequence joins TRBV20-1 and TRBJ2-7, with D unresolved. Germline V gene data show CDR1 as DFQATT and CDR2 as SNEGSKA (reference sequence). V was clipped by 2 bases and J by 6 bases, with 20 bases between them. This CDR3 comprises 15 residues. The CDR3 DNA reads TGCAGTGCTAGACATTTGGCCCCTCTTTTTTCCGAGCAGTACTTC. Translated, it gives CSARHLAPLFSEQYF.

The chain couples TRBV20-1 to TRBJ2-6; TRBD2 might be the D (5 bases). V was pared by 0 bases and J by 0 bases, with 12 bases between. The CDR3 consists of 17 residues. Germline V lookup: CDR1 DFQATT, CDR2 SNEGSKA (reference sequence). CDR3 DNA: TGCAGTGCTAGAGACTCGCGGGCGCACTCTGGGGCCAACGTCCTGACTTTC. It yields the protein CSARDSRAHSGANVLTF.

The J gene is TRBJ2-7, the V gene TRBV2; D gene uncertain. The J call may be incorrect, as the DNA end agrees better with TRBJ2-1. The length of the CDR3 is 13 residues. Germline CDR1 reads SNHLY; CDR2 reads FYNNEI. The CDR3 DNA follows: TGTGCCAGCAGTGATCAAACCCCCAATGAGCAGTTCTTC. Amino acid sequence: CASSDQTPNEQFF.

There are many counts of this clonotype. The J gene is TRBJ1-1, the V gene TRBV11-1, with D possibly TRBD1 on 5 matching bases. Germline CDR1 reads SGHAT; CDR2 reads FQDESV (reference sequence). Trimming left V 5 bases short and J 5 bases short, with 12 bases between. The CDR3 extends over 13 amino acids. CDR3 sequence: CASSPTVGTEAFF. DNA for the CDR3: TGTGCCAGCAGCCCGACAGTTGGGACTGAAGCTTTCTTT. The full variable domain, with the rest looked up from reference TRBV11-1 and TRBJ1-1, is EAEVAQSPRYKITEKSQAVAFWCDPISGHATLYWYRQILGQGPELLVQFQDESVVDDSQLPKDRFSAERLKGVDSTLKIQPAELGDSAMYLCASSPTVGTEAFFGQGTRLTVV.

This chain joins TRBV2 and TRBJ1-5; D possibly corresponds to TRBD1 (5 bases). The CDR3 consists of 15 residues. The V and J ends lost 8 bases and 7 bases respectively, with 21 bases between them. Germline loops: CDR1 SNHLY, CDR2 FYNNEI. The CDR3 DNA sequence: TGTGCCAGCCACGGGGGTAGGGGAGTCCAGCAGCCCCAGCATTTT. Its protein product is CASHGGRGVQQPQHF.

This clonotype was seen more than once but under ten times. This chain links TRBV20-1 with TRBJ1-2; a possible D gene is TRBD1 (5 bases). The CDR3 spans 12 residues. The germline gives CDR1 DFQATT, CDR2 SNEGSKA (reference sequence). V lost 3 bases to trimming and J lost 4 bases, with 9 bases between them. This CDR3 reads CSASRVGYGYTF. CDR3 DNA sequence: TGCAGTGCTAGCAGGGTGGGCTATGGCTACACCTTC.

In its sample, this clonotype was seen a few times. The chain couples TRBV5-4 to TRBJ1-2; 8 bases are shared with TRBD1. The CDR3 totals 13 residues. Germline values: CDR1 SGHNT, CDR2 YYREEE (reference sequence). V was clipped by 4 bases and J by 8 bases; unmatched bases: 7. The DNA for the CDR3 is TGTGCCAGCAGCGCCCAGGGGGCCCGGGGCTACACCTTC. Residues: CASSAQGARGYTF.

This clonotype was seen a handful of times. The chain couples TRBV24-1 to TRBJ1-5; a weak D match, TRBD1 (6 bases). CDR3 length: 14 residues. CDR1 and CDR2 from the germline V gene are KGHDR and SFDVKD. The V end lost 12 bases, the J end lost 4 bases, and 18 bases lay between the germline ends. CDR3 loop: CAWSDGQINQPQHF. CDR3 bases: TGTGCCTGGAGTGACGGACAGATTAATCAGCCCCAGCATTTT.

This clonotype was detected ten times or more. This rearrangement joins TRBV29-1 to TRBJ1-1, with D maybe TRBD1 (6 bases). With 7 bases removed from V and 4 bases from J, the gap between germline ends came to 13 bases. Germline V lookup: CDR1 SQVTM, CDR2 ANQGSEA. The CDR3 is 12 residues long. The CDR3 here is CSATTGSTEAFF. For the CDR3, the DNA is TGCAGCGCCACCACAGGGAGCACTGAAGCTTTCTTT.

As to this clonotype: Compared with germline, one end of the junction differs, possibly owing to a read error. V is TRBV20-1 and J is TRBJ1-1; 8 bases fit TRBD1. The CDR3 has 12 residues. Germline V lookup: CDR1 DFQATT, CDR2 SNEGSKA (reference sequence). CDR3 in amino acids: CNAGQGNTEAFF. CDR3 nucleotides: TGCAATGCTGGACAGGGAAACACTGAAGCTTTCTTT.

In this sample, this clonotype turned up a few times. This chain uses TRBV7-9 with TRBJ2-5; D may correspond to TRBD1 or TRBD2 (5 bases each). The CDR3 totals 15 residues. Trimming shortened V by 3 bases and J by 1 base, and 12 bases separated the two germline ends. Germline CDR1 SEHNR, CDR2 FQNEAQ (reference sequence). The CDR3 loop reads CASSFNPGTQETQYF. The CDR3 coding sequence is TGTGCCAGCAGCTTCAACCCCGGGACCCAAGAGACCCAGTACTTC. The whole variable domain, remainder taken from reference TRBV7-9 and TRBJ2-5, is DTGVSQNPRHKITKRGQNVTFRCDPISEHNRLYWYRQTLGQGPEFLTYFQNEAQLEKSRLLSDRFSAERPKGSFSTLEIQRTEQGDSAMYLCASSFNPGTQETQYFGPGTRLLVL.

This clonotype was observed a handful of times. The chain employs TRBV2 and TRBJ2-7; D is ambiguous. Trimming took off 6 bases at V and 5 bases at J, with 17 bases between the two ends. CDR3 length equals 14 residues. Germline V gene data show CDR1 as SNHLY and CDR2 as FYNNEI. The CDR3 reads CASSQDAVTHEQYF. The CDR3 DNA reads TGTGCCAGCAGCCAAGATGCGGTTACCCACGAGCAGTACTTC.

Comments on this clonotype: As the CDR3 is not closed by the conserved phenylalanine or tryptophan, this likely results from a read error. The limits of the CDR3 on the DNA are not certain, so only TCRdb's listed CDR3 is given. The chain links TRBV7-9 to TRBJ2-5; the listed D gene, TRBD2, was not tested against the DNA. CDR1 is SEHNR and CDR2 is FQNEAQ in the germline V gene (reference sequence). Counting both end residues, the CDR3 totals 9 amino acids. This CDR3 reads CASSYGLAG.

This clonotype was seen a few times. The chain employs TRBV9 and TRBJ2-5; D may be TRBD2 (6 bases). The germline V gene encodes CDR1 SGDLS and CDR2 YYNGEE. There are 13 residues in the CDR3. The V end lost 5 bases, the J end lost 7 bases, and 15 bases lay between the germline ends. The CDR3 DNA sequence: TGTGCCAGCAGTAGGGACTCCACGGGGACCCAGTACTTC. Its translation is CASSRDSTGTQYF.

The sample holds many counts of this clonotype. V usage is TRBV7-3 and J usage is TRBJ2-3; D perhaps matches TRBD2 (6 bases). V was pared by 2 bases and J by 10 bases, with 13 bases between. Germline CDR1 and CDR2: SGHTA and FQGTGA. CDR3 length equals 13 residues. CDR3: CASSLAGGTAQYF. The DNA of the CDR3 is TGTGCCAGCAGCTTAGCGGGCGGGACGGCGCAGTATTTT.

This clonotype was recorded many times. The chain is built from TRBV12-3 or TRBV12-4 and TRBJ1-4, with 8 bases aligning to TRBD1. Trimming at V came to 6 bases and at J to 7 bases, leaving 4 bases not matched to a gene. The CDR3 spans 13 residues. CDR3 sequence (DNA): TGTGCCAGCAGAGACAGGGGAGGTGAAAAACTGTTTTTT. Translating gives CASRDRGGEKLFF.

V and J are TRBV24-1 and TRBJ2-1; 16 bases are a match to TRBD2. V was pared by 4 bases and J by 7 bases, with 6 bases of the junction left unmatched. Germline assignment: CDR1 KGHDR and CDR2 SFDVKD. The CDR3 consists of 17 residues. The CDR3 DNA reads as TGTGCCACCAGTGACCCCGGGACTAGCGGGAGGGTGAATGAGCAGTTCTTC. Residues: CATSDPGTSGRVNEQFF.

This clonotype was observed a few times. CDR3 protein: CASRPTSGTGGTGELFF. The CDR3 bases are TGTGCCAGCAGACCGACTAGCGGGACCGGCGGGACCGGGGAGCTGTTTTTT. J is TRBJ2-2 and V is TRBV10-3; 11 positions match TRBD2. CDR3 length: 17 residues. J was trimmed by 5 bases and V by 10 bases; bases with no gene match: 15. Germline CDR1 reads ENHRY; CDR2 reads SYGVKD.

This clonotype was seen many times. The V gene is TRBV12-3 or TRBV12-4, the J gene TRBJ1-6, with D possibly matching TRBD1 (6 bases). Trimming took 3 bases from V and 9 from J, leaving 18 bases between them. This CDR3 is 16 amino acids long. The CDR3 protein is CASSLLGTGSSSPLHF. The CDR3 DNA reads as TGTGCCAGCAGTTTGTTGGGCACAGGGTCTAGTTCACCCCTCCACTTT.

Comments on this clonotype: One base away lies a much larger clone, so this may be a sequencing read error. The CDR3 ends on some other residue instead of the conserved phenylalanine or tryptophan, so this is likely a read error. The rearrangement links TRBV20-1 to TRBJ2-7; 7 bases are shared with TRBD1. Germline trimming cut 5 bases from V and 3 bases from J; bases unmatched to any gene: 7. The germline V gene encodes CDR1 DFQATT and CDR2 SNEGSKA (reference sequence). The CDR3 contains 13 residues. The CDR3 protein is CSAHPGQHYEQYL. CDR3 nucleotide sequence: TGCAGTGCTCATCCGGGACAGCACTACGAGCAGTACCTC.

This clonotype appeared many times. This chain connects TRBV6-6 to TRBJ2-7; 7 bases are a match to TRBD1. This CDR3 region has 13 residues. V dropped 2 bases and J dropped 5; count of bases not matched to a gene: 3. Germline loops: CDR1 MNHNY, CDR2 SVGAGI (reference sequence). CDR3 amino acids: CASSYRQGHEQYF. CDR3 DNA: TGTGCCAGCAGTTACCGACAGGGCCACGAGCAGTACTTC.